The present entry profiles one T cell receptor beta chain with its context. Its antigen is unknown. This entry belongs to a study of human T cells and chemical hapten exposure. Study information: During the roughly 25-week study period, patients had diphenylcyclopropenone applied to the scalp every week. Upper-back patches of 0.01% DPC were read at 6 days. Regarding the study as a whole: Large CDR3 similarity clusters arose significantly more often from expanded TCRs than from controls.

Individual cDNA molecules in this library carried unique molecular identifiers. A single record per CDR3 protein comes from TCRdb applying MiXCR to the RACE reads. Of 180,000 or so distinct CDR3 sequences listed, more than 12% are singletons. Time point denoted: patch test 1, 2 weeks after DPC sensitization. Specified treatment: therapeutic diphenylcyclopropenone sensitization with weekly scalp DPC. The V end lost 5 bases, the J end lost 0 bases, and 12 bases lay between the germline ends. CDR1 and CDR2 from the germline V gene are SGHKS and YYEKEE (reference sequence). This CDR3 has 15 residues. The specimen was whole blood, collected in connection with sensitization to the hapten diphenylcyclopropenone (DPC). This sequence joins TRBV5-5 and TRBJ1-5; D uncertain. This clonotype originated in a woman younger than 45 with alopecia areata. Some clones in this sample may be carry-over from other donors' samples. CDR3 bases: TGTGCCAGCAGACCAGGACGGAATAGCAATCAGCCCCAGCATTTT. Protein sequence: CASRPGRNSNQPQHF.